This T cell receptor beta chain was identified during a study of T cell changes during pregnancy in multiple sclerosis. Germline V CDR1 and CDR2: SGHRS, YFSETQ. V lost 0 bases, J lost 8 bases, and 10 bases stayed unmatched. This CDR3 contains 15 residues. Here immunoSEQ multiplex PCR was the method, and the copy in TCRdb shows in-frame clones only, minus some. The sample contains about 100,000 clones, roughly 92% of which appear only once. The sequencing here drew on peripheral blood, taken in the third trimester of pregnancy. The sequence came from a female donor in good health, enrolled as a control in a pregnancy study. The gene calls are TRBV5-1 and TRBJ1-2, with 7 bases matching TRBD1. Here the CDR3 reads CASSLAGAGGSGYTF. DNA for the CDR3: TGCGCCAGCAGCTTGGCCGGGGCAGGGGGAAGCGGCTACACCTTC.